This is a list of T cell receptor beta chains from one sample in a study of T cells in localized non-small cell lung cancer. Here immunoSEQ multiplex PCR was the method, and the copy in TCRdb shows in-frame clones only, minus some. The data contain 20,000 or so clones, roughly 89% of them singletons. Specimen: peripheral blood, collected before any cancer treatment. The receptors were gathered from a male donor at least 60 years old with stage I squamous cell lung carcinoma. CDR3s include the opening cysteine and the closing phenylalanine or tryptophan. D genes are given only for firm matches. Clone size is given for some rows only: seen once, a few or many times, or a class if the clone is expanded.

>TRBD1|TRBJ2-7|NA|TRBV27
TGTGCCAGCAGTCCCAACAGGGGATACCCCTCCTACGAGCAGTACTTC
CASSPNRGYPSYEQYF
>NA|TRBJ1-2|NA|TRBV30
TGTGCCTGGAGTCCTACCCTAGGATATGGCTACACCTTC
CAWSPTLGYGYTF
>TRBD1|TRBJ2-2|NA|TRBV29-1
TGCAGCGTACAAACAGGGGGCGTAGGGGTCGGGGAGCTGTTTTTT
CSVQTGGVGVGELFF
>TRBD1|TRBJ2-5|NA|TRBV5-1
TGCGCCAGCAGCTCGCGACAGGGTAGGGGGGAGACCCAGTACTTC
CASSSRQGRGETQYF
>TRBD1|TRBJ1-1|NA|TRBV18
TGTGCCAGCTCAGCCGGGACAGACACTGAAGCTTTCTTT
CASSAGTDTEAFF
>TRBD1|TRBJ2-2|NA|TRBV10-3
TGTGCCATCACGCAGGGGGCAAACACCGGGGAGCTGTTTTTT
CAITQGANTGELFF
>NA|TRBJ2-7|NA|TRBV7-2
TGTGCCAGCAGCTTAGAGGGGACAAACTACGAGCAGTACTTC
CASSLEGTNYEQYF
>NA|TRBJ1-1|NA|TRBV10-3
TGTGCCATCAGTGAAAGTGGGGGGACTGAAGCTTTCTTT
CAISESGGTEAFF
>NA|TRBJ1-1|NA|TRBV5-1
TGCGCCAGCAGCTACGAGGGCCAGATTAACACTGAAGCTTTCTTT
CASSYEGQINTEAFF
>NA|TRBJ1-3|NA|TRBV19
TGTGCCAGTAGTCTCGGGGGAGGGACTGGAAACACCATATATTTT
CASSLGGGTGNTIYF
>NA|TRBJ1-2|NA|TRBV6-6
TGTGCCAGCAGTTACGATTGGAACGGCTACACCTTC
CASSYDWNGYTF
>TRBD2|TRBJ2-7|NA|TRBV6-5
TGTGCCAGCAGTTACGGGAGGGGACTCTACGAGCAGTACTTC
CASSYGRGLYEQYF
>NA|TRBJ2-1|NA|TRBV2
TGTGCCAGCAGTACTAGCTCCTACAATGAGCAGTTCTTC
CASSTSSYNEQFF
>NA|TRBJ1-1|NA|TRBV5-5
TGTGCCAGCAGCTTGTCCCTCCCAACAAGCCTCGCTGAAGCTTTCTTT
CASSLSLPTSLAEAFF
>TRBD1|TRBJ1-5|NA|TRBV13
TGTGCCAGCAGCTTAGGGACAGGGAATCAGCCCCAGCATTTT
CASSLGTGNQPQHF
>TRBD2|TRBJ2-2|NA|TRBV27
TGTGCCAGCAGTTCCACTAGCGGGGGGGTCACCGGGGAGCTGTTTTTT
CASSSTSGGVTGELFF
>NA|TRBJ2-1|NA|TRBV28
TGTGCCAGCACCGCCAGGGCATCCAATGAGCAGTTCTTC
CASTARASNEQFF
>TRBD1|TRBJ2-5|NA|TRBV5-4
TGTGCCAGCAGCTTAGGGACAGGGAACCCCTTTACGGAGGACCAGTACTTC
CASSLGTGNPFTEDQYF
>NA|TRBJ1-6|NA|TRBV4-2
TGTGCCAGCAGCCAAGAAAGCGGGATCCCCGGTTCACCCCTCCACTTT
CASSQESGIPGSPLHF
>NA|TRBJ1-2|NA|TRBV7-3
TGTGCCAGCAGCTTAACGGGGCAGCCCAACTATGGCTACACCTTC
CASSLTGQPNYGYTF
>NA|TRBJ2-2|NA|TRBV5-1
TGCGCCAGCAGCTTAGGGCCTTCGAACACCGGGGAGCTGTTTTTT
CASSLGPSNTGELFF
>NA|TRBJ1-2|NA|TRBV28
TGTGCCAGCTTTTCTCAAAGCCACTATGGCTACACCTTC
CASFSQSHYGYTF
>NA|TRBJ2-7|few|TRBV10-3
TGTGCCACGACGGACACGAGAAACTACGAGCAGTACTTC
CATTDTRNYEQYF
>NA|TRBJ1-3|NA|TRBV5-1
TGCGCCAGCAGCTTGGCCGGCTATGGAAACACCATATATTTT
CASSLAGYGNTIYF
>TRBD1|TRBJ2-2|NA|TRBV5-1
TGCGCCAGCAGCTTGGGGACAGGGCCTATAGGAACCGGGGAGCTGTTTTTT
CASSLGTGPIGTGELFF
>NA|TRBJ2-3|NA|TRBV18
TGTGCCAGCTCACCAAACCGGGGTAGGACAGATACGCAGTATTTT
CASSPNRGRTDTQYF
>TRBD1|TRBJ2-2|NA|TRBV5-5
TGTGCCAGCAGCCAACGGACAGGGGGAGAAATCGGGGAGCTGTTTTTT
CASSQRTGGEIGELFF
>NA|TRBJ2-1|NA|TRBV7-3
TGTGCCAGCAGCCCCCACTCGACAGGCGGTGAGCAGTTCTTC
CASSPHSTGGEQFF
>TRBD1|TRBJ2-2|NA|TRBV5-8
TGTGCCAGCAGCTTGCGGACAGGGGCGAACACCGGGGAGCTGTTTTTT
CASSLRTGANTGELFF
>NA|TRBJ1-3|NA|TRBV11-2
TGTGCCAGCAGGCGAGTGGGGACATCGGGAAACACCATATATTTT
CASRRVGTSGNTIYF
>NA|TRBJ1-2|NA|TRBV27
TGTGCCAGCAGTTCGCACTATAACAGGGACGGCTACACCTTC
CASSSHYNRDGYTF
>NA|TRBJ1-5|NA|TRBV18
TGTGCCAGCTCACCGAACCAGAATAGCAATCAGCCCCAGCATTTT
CASSPNQNSNQPQHF
>TRBD1|TRBJ2-7|NA|TRBV5-1
TGCGCCAGCAGCATCGACAGGGGGCGGTACGAGCAGTACTTC
CASSIDRGRYEQYF
>TRBD1|TRBJ1-1|NA|TRBV10-2
TGCGCCAGCAGTCTAGACAGGGGGGGTACTGAAGCTTTCTTT
CASSLDRGGTEAFF
>NA|TRBJ2-3|medium-sized|TRBV19
TGTGCCACCTCTTCAGTCGGACCAACAGATACGCAGTATTTT
CATSSVGPTDTQYF
>TRBD2|TRBJ2-3|NA|TRBV30
TGTGCCTGGATTCGGGGGGGCAGCACAGATACGCAGTATTTT
CAWIRGGSTDTQYF